This TCR beta chain was recorded in a study of blood T cells in healthy people across ages. Caucasian, healthy and from Russia, the donors were aged between 6 and 90. It was with a sample-barcoded 5' primer and a J-beta primer mix that a second PCR of about 6 to 11 cycles was run. Each cDNA molecule received a tag from a template-switch adaptor that had 12 random nucleotides. TCRdb independently ran MiXCR on the 5' RACE reads; one entry per CDR3 protein. The sample has over 750,000 distinct CDR3 sequences, approximately 25% seen once. These data are also associated with another study on T cells of mothers and their children.

The receptor was isolated from a boy younger than 18 in good health. The sample was blood.

The CDR3 reads CASGLSSYEQYF. The CDR3 DNA reads TGTGCCAGCGGGCTGAGCTCCTACGAGCAGTACTTC. This chain joins TRBV6-1 and TRBJ2-7; D remains ambiguous. The CDR3 has 12 residues. Trimming left V 8 bases short and J 0 bases short, with 8 bases between. Germline assignment: CDR1 MNHNS and CDR2 SASEGT.